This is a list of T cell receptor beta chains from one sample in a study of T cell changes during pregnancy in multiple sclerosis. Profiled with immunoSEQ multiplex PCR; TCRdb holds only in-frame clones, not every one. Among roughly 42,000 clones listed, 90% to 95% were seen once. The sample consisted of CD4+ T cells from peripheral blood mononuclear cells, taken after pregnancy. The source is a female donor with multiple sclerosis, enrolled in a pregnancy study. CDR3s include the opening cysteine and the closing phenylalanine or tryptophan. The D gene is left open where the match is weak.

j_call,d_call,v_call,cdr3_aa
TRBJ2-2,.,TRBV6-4,CARSDGRELSNTGELFF
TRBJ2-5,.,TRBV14,CAGSQVSAVSGETQYF
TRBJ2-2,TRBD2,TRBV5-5,CASRRSGGGLTGELFF
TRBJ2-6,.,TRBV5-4,CASQGGTGANVLTF
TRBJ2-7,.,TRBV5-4,CASSHPSAYEQYF
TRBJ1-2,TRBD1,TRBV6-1,CASSGTGIGYTF
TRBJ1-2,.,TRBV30,CAWMREAATSNYGYTF
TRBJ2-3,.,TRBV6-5,CASSSTGSTQYF
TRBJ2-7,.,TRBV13,CASSLGVSKGVGREQYF
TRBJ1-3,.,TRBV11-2,CASSTQGRNTIYF
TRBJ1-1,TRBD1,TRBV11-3,CASSLTGANTEAFF
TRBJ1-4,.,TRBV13,CASRLRGALRSREKLFF
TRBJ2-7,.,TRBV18,CASSPRRKDEQYF
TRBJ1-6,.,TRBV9,CASSTLDQRSFNSPLHF
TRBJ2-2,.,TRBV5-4,CASSPRVTAYTGELFF
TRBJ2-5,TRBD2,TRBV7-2,CASSLARGGARETQYF